This passage covers 5 T cell receptor beta chains from one sample sequenced in a study of identical twins. TCRdb used MiXCR to reprocess the 5' RACE reads, holding one entry per CDR3 protein. Counted here are hundreds of thousands of distinct CDR3 sequences, roughly 20% occurring once; the ten biggest clones make up around 4.4%. This same sample was also part of a study on T cells expressing NK-cell markers.

The sequenced sample consisted of PBMCs. Source of these receptors: a woman in her late teens or twenties in good health.

The chain employs TRBV5-1 and TRBJ2-5, with 9 nucleotides matching TRBD2. V trimming: 0 bases; J trimming: 2 bases; junction bases outside the gene matches: 5. Per the germline V gene, CDR1 is SGHRS and CDR2 is YFSETQ. CDR3 length: 16 amino acids. CDR3 bases: TGCGCCAGCAGCTTGGTTCCTCTAGCGGGGCAAGAGACCCAGTACTTC. Translating gives CASSLVPLAGQETQYF. The full variable domain, in which reference TRBV5-1 and TRBJ2-5 provide the parts outside the CDR3, is KAGVTQTPRYLIKTRGQQVTLSCSPISGHRSVSWYQQTPGQGLQFLFEYFSETQRNKGNFPGRFSGRQFSNSRSEMNVSTLELGDSALYLCASSLVPLAGQETQYFGPGTRLLVL.

The chain combines TRBV20-1 with TRBJ2-5; TRBD2 agrees at 15 bases. The V gene's germline CDR1 is DFQATT and CDR2 SNEGSKA (reference sequence). V lost 3 bases, J lost 4 bases, and 3 bases stayed unmatched. The CDR3 loop spans 15 amino acids. CDR3 in amino acids: CSARGGLAGGETQYF. In DNA form, the CDR3 reads TGCAGTGCTAGGGGGGGACTAGCGGGAGGAGAGACCCAGTACTTC.

The rearrangement joins TRBV30 to TRBJ1-1, with D uncertain. Trimming removed 1 base from V and 1 base from J, with 7 bases in between. The CDR3 consists of 13 residues. Germline V gene data show CDR1 as GTSNPN and CDR2 as SVGIG (reference sequence). CDR3 protein: CAWSGAANTEAFF. In nucleotides, the CDR3 is TGTGCCTGGAGTGGGGCGGCGAACACTGAAGCTTTCTTT.

The chain couples TRBV6-2 or TRBV6-3 to TRBJ2-1, with 7 bases that match TRBD2. After removal of 6 bases from V and 3 bases from J, the junction contained 2 bases not matched to a gene. Germline-derived CDR1 and CDR2 are MNHEY and SVGEGT. The CDR3 is 13 residues long. CDR3 nucleotides: TGTGCCAGCAGGGAGCGGGGCTACAATGAGCAGTTCTTC. It encodes CASRERGYNEQFF.

V usage is TRBV7-3 and J usage is TRBJ2-2; 12 positions match TRBD2. The CDR3 extends over 15 amino acids. Germline V gene sequence: CDR1 SGHTA, CDR2 FQGTGA. The trim removed 4 bases at V and 11 bases at J, leaving 8 bases unmatched. In DNA form, the CDR3 reads TGTGCCAGCAGCTCTCAGACTAGCGGGGGAGATGAGCTGTTTTTT. Translation gives CASSSQTSGGDELFF.